Below, one T cell receptor beta chain is given with its context. This sample is drawn from a study of blood T cell repertoires in COVID-19. Study-wide background: Sites across the United States, Italy and Spain contributed samples from acute and convalescent COVID-19. From T cells, B-cell-depleted T cells, or PBMCs came the material, which was cDNA or gDNA.

Original analysis: Reference gene primer amplification gave estimated nucleated cell counts. Produced via immunoSEQ multiplex PCR; TCRdb's table is partial and in-frame only. The V and J calls and clone size are taken from that table; D and trimming were inferred from the DNA. The profile shows 300,000 to 350,000 clones, approximately 91% of them singletons. This CDR3 region has 15 residues. Germline-derived CDR1 and CDR2 are DFQATT and SNEGSKA (reference sequence). Trimming left V 3 bases short and J 4 bases short, with 18 bases between. The Seattle patients joined while their infection was active and were tracked longitudinally afterward.

V is TRBV20-1 and J is TRBJ1-1; a weak D match, TRBD1 (6 bases). This TCR was recovered from a woman in her seventies with COVID-19, enrolled during active disease. The sample consisted of peripheral blood. CDR3 sequence reads: CSASGQSWGRTEAFF. CDR3 DNA sequence: TGCAGTGCTAGTGGACAGTCGTGGGGTCGCACTGAAGCTTTCTTT.